This T cell receptor beta chain was observed in a study of glioma-infiltrating T cells. Broader study findings: Gliomas, especially low-grade, showed above-expected tissue-blood divergence; non-neoplastic patients showed below. Very few CDR3 sequences were shared between tissue and blood.

V lost 0 bases and J 4 bases, leaving 15 bases between the germline ends. Germline V lookup: CDR1 DFQATT, CDR2 SNEGSKA (reference sequence). This CDR3 contains 15 residues. At least ten counts were recorded for this clonotype. Its antigen is unidentified. TCR alpha and beta CDR3 regions were amplified from RNA using iRepertoire nested multiplex PCR. One-step reverse transcription and amplification started from about 100-400 ng of tissue mRNA or PBMC total RNA. TCRdb re-analysed the multiplex PCR reads in MiXCR, keeping a single row per CDR3 protein. The table shows 150,000 or so distinct CDR3 sequences, with about two fifths occurring only once.

The J gene is TRBJ1-2, the V gene TRBV20-1, with a weak D call TRBD1 (5 bases). Sample: glioma tissue, nonneoplastic brain tissue, or PBMCs (not recorded which). The receptor was derived from a human donor with low-grade glioma or glioblastoma, undergoing nonglioma brain surgery, or in good health (not recorded which). CDR3 sequence (DNA): TGCAGTGCTAGAGATTTCGGGGGTCTCGGCTATGGCTACACCTTC. This sequence encodes CSARDFGGLGYGYTF.